The T cell receptor beta chain described here comes from a study of cytomegalovirus exposure and HLA in healthy donors. PCR was performed using 60 Vbeta and 13 Jbeta primers. Measured with immunoSEQ multiplex PCR; TCRdb has only the in-frame clones, and not every one. The sample shows 100,000 to 150,000 clones, around 85% of them seen only once. Study-wide results and caveats: An observed cluster of highly shared sequence variants was recorded as a likely sequencing artifact. Association of a missense DCLRE1C variant with TCR beta V- and J-gene trimming was reported in a later analysis.

The V gene's germline CDR1 is LGHNA and CDR2 YSLEER. V dropped 4 bases and J dropped 3; count of bases not matched to a gene: 8. The CDR3 loop spans 17 amino acids. Remarks on this clone: What it binds is unknown.

Source material: PBMCs. This TCR came from a man between 18 and 35 years old in good health and CMV-seropositive. The chain is built from TRBV4-3 and TRBJ2-7; 14 bases map to TRBD2. CDR3 sequence reads: CASSPGVGTSGSYEQYF. Written as DNA, the CDR3 is TGCGCCAGCAGCCCTGGCGTGGGGACTAGCGGGAGCTACGAGCAGTACTTC.